Below are 29 T cell receptor beta chains sequenced from a single sample in a study of neoadjuvant anti-PD-1 for oral cavity cancer. Sequencing was performed with immunoSEQ multiplex PCR; in TCRdb, only in-frame clones are kept and a portion is missing. This table holds around 8,900 clones, around 70% found once. Time point denoted: after neoadjuvant nivolumab, at surgical resection. Sample: PBMCs, taken after nivolumab (anti-PD-1) treatment. The receptor set was obtained from a person between 35 and 79 years old with oral cavity squamous cell carcinoma.

This chain joins TRBV5-1 and TRBJ1-6, with D possibly TRBD1 on 5 matching bases. Germline V gene data show CDR1 as SGHRS and CDR2 as YFSETQ. V shed 3 bases and J shed 3 bases, with 10 bases lying between them. This CDR3 contains 15 residues. The DNA of the CDR3 is TGCGCCAGCAGCTCGGGGACCGACTATAATTCACCCCTCCACTTT. This encodes CASSSGTDYNSPLHF.

V gene TRBV5-4 combines with J gene TRBJ1-6, with D hard to call. Trimming took off 0 bases at V and 6 bases at J, with 4 bases between the two ends. Germline-derived CDR1 and CDR2 are SGHNT and YYREEE (reference sequence). The CDR3 covers 13 residues. The CDR3 protein is CASSLDLNSPLHF. In nucleotides, the CDR3 is TGTGCCAGCAGCTTGGATCTTAATTCACCCCTCCACTTT.

The CDR3 DNA follows: TGTGCCAGCAGCATAGGGACAGGATCCTACGAGCAGTACTTC. Its protein product is CASSIGTGSYEQYF. The rearrangement links TRBV7-8 to TRBJ2-7; 8 nucleotides line up with TRBD1. CDR1 and CDR2 (germline): SGHVS, FQNEAQ. The V segment lost 5 bases and the J segment 1 base; nucleotides outside the gene matches: 4. The CDR3 runs to 14 residues. The full variable domain, its missing parts supplied by reference TRBV7-8 and TRBJ2-7, is GAGVSQSPRYKVAKRGQDVALRCDPISGHVSLFWYQQALGQGPEFLTYFQNEAQLDKSGLPSDRFFAERPEGSVSTLKIQRTQQEDSAVYLCASSIGTGSYEQYFGPGTRLTVT.

The chain recombines TRBV7-9 with TRBJ1-1; 10 nucleotides agree with TRBD1. The germline CDR1 and CDR2 sequences are SEHNR and FQNEAQ (reference sequence). There are 15 residues in the CDR3. Germline trimming cut 3 bases from V and 3 bases from J; bases unmatched to any gene: 4. The CDR3 spells CASSLAGTGDTEAFF. The CDR3 DNA follows: TGTGCCAGCAGCTTGGCCGGGACAGGGGACACTGAAGCTTTCTTT.

CDR3 sequence (DNA): TGTGCCAGCAGCAAAGGAGGACAGGGAGCTGAAGCTTTCTTT. Protein product: CASSKGGQGAEAFF. V gene TRBV9 combines with J gene TRBJ1-1; 8 bases match TRBD1. CDR1 is SGDLS and CDR2 is YYNGEE in the germline V gene. Losses at the gene ends were 4 bases for V and 6 bases for J; bases not matched to a gene: 8. CDR3 length: 14 residues. The full variable domain, completed using reference TRBV9 and TRBJ1-1, is DSGVTQTPKHLITATGQRVTLRCSPRSGDLSVYWYQQSLDQGLQFLIQYYNGEERAKGNILERFSAQQFPDLHSELNLSSLELGDSALYFCASSKGGQGAEAFFGQGTRLTVV.

This sequence joins TRBV7-9 and TRBJ2-7; 8 nucleotides line up with TRBD1. This CDR3 is built from 15 residues. The V gene's germline CDR1 is SEHNR and CDR2 FQNEAQ (reference sequence). The trim removed 5 bases at V and 6 bases at J, leaving 12 bases unmatched. CDR3 nucleotide sequence: TGTGCCAGCAGCCCGACAATAAGGACAGGGTCCGAGCAGTACTTC. It codes for CASSPTIRTGSEQYF. Full variable domain (remainder filled in from reference TRBV7-9 and TRBJ2-7): DTGVSQNPRHKITKRGQNVTFRCDPISEHNRLYWYRQTLGQGPEFLTYFQNEAQLEKSRLLSDRFSAERPKGSFSTLEIQRTEQGDSAMYLCASSPTIRTGSEQYFGPGTRLTVT.

The V and J genes are TRBV7-2 and TRBJ2-7; tentative D call: TRBD2 (6 bases). CDR1 and CDR2 from the germline V gene are SGHTA and FQGNSA. CDR3 length: 14 amino acids. V lost 5 bases and J lost 3, with 14 bases in between. The CDR3 DNA reads as TGTGCCAGCAGCCCCCGGGACTCTAGCTACGAGCAGTACTTC. Amino acid sequence: CASSPRDSSYEQYF.

This chain connects TRBV2 to TRBJ2-7; D unclear. The V gene's germline CDR1 is SNHLY and CDR2 FYNNEI. The V end lost 6 bases, the J end lost 2 bases, and 5 bases lay between the germline ends. The CDR3 is 11 amino acids. DNA of the CDR3: TGTGCCAGCAGCCTCGCCTACGAGCAGTACTTC. Its translation: CASSLAYEQYF.

The chain has TRBV11-3 and TRBJ2-6; D gene unclear. The CDR3 is 13 residues long. V lost 5 bases, J lost 4 bases, and 6 bases lay in between. Per germline, CDR1 SGHNT and CDR2 YENEEA. DNA of the CDR3: TGTGCCAGCAGCCCAGCGGGGGCCAACGTCCTGACTTTC. As protein: CASSPAGANVLTF.

This clone was seen only once. The CDR3 nucleotides are TGTGCCAGCAGTCCCGGGACAGGGGAGAATTCACCCCTCCACTTT. Translating gives CASSPGTGENSPLHF. J is TRBJ1-6 and V is TRBV28; 10 nucleotides line up with TRBD1. CDR3 length equals 15 residues. Germline loops: CDR1 MDHEN, CDR2 SYDVKM. V lost 5 bases to trimming and J lost 7 bases; unmatched junction nucleotides: 5. The full variable domain, its missing parts supplied by reference TRBV28 and TRBJ1-6, is DVKVTQSSRYLVKRTGEKVFLECVQDMDHENMFWYRQDPGLGLRLIYFSYDVKMKEKGDIPEGYSVSREKKERFSLILESASTNQTSMYLCASSPGTGENSPLHFGNGTRLTVT.

The chain recombines TRBV25-1 with TRBJ2-5, with 8 bases fitting TRBD2. The CDR3 covers 15 residues. The germline gives CDR1 MGHDK, CDR2 SYGVNS. The V gene end was trimmed by 1 base and the J gene end by 5 bases; junction bases not matched to a gene: 6. The CDR3 protein is CASSESSGGRETQYF. The CDR3 nucleotides read TGTGCCAGCAGTGAATCCAGCGGGGGAAGGGAGACCCAGTACTTC.

This clone was picked up a small number of times. The genes are TRBV5-1 and TRBJ2-1; 7 nucleotides line up with TRBD2. Trimming took 0 bases from V and 3 from J; bases not matched to a gene: 3. Per the germline V gene, CDR1 is SGHRS and CDR2 is YFSETQ. CDR3 length equals 15 residues. CDR3 sequence: CASSLGGGLYNEQFF. CDR3 in DNA: TGCGCCAGCAGCTTGGGCGGGGGTCTCTACAATGAGCAGTTCTTC.

This chain uses TRBV6-4 with TRBJ2-3; 10 bases line up with TRBD1. The CDR3 consists of 16 residues. Germline assignment: CDR1 MRHNA and CDR2 SNTAGT. After removal of 6 bases from V and 1 base from J, the junction contained 7 bases not matched to a gene. The CDR3 sequence: CASSLTGTGGTDTQYF. In DNA, the CDR3 is TGTGCCAGCAGCTTAACCGGGACAGGGGGCACAGATACGCAGTATTTT.

The rearrangement uses TRBV6-4 and TRBJ1-1, with 10 bases matching TRBD1. Trimming at V came to 6 bases and at J to 10 bases, leaving 11 bases not matched to a gene. CDR1 and CDR2 from the germline V gene are MRHNA and SNTAGT. The CDR3 totals 14 residues. The CDR3 loop reads CASRADLTGGRAFF. The CDR3 region has the DNA TGTGCCAGCAGAGCGGACCTGACAGGGGGCCGAGCTTTCTTT.

The rearrangement links TRBV27 to TRBJ1-1, with 9 bases identical to TRBD1. V lost 5 bases to trimming and J lost 0 bases; unmatched junction nucleotides: 7. CDR1 and CDR2 (germline): MNHEY, SMNVEV (reference sequence). The CDR3 is made up of 16 amino acids. Here the CDR3 reads CASSPGQGFMNTEAFF. The CDR3, as DNA: TGTGCCAGCAGTCCGGGACAGGGATTTATGAACACTGAAGCTTTCTTT.

This sequence joins TRBV11-3 and TRBJ2-7, with TRBD1 matching 8 bases. The CDR3 is 13 amino acids. In germline, CDR1 is SGHNT, CDR2 YENEEA. V lost 6 bases to trimming and J lost 6 bases; unmatched junction nucleotides: 7. CDR3 in amino acids: CASSRQGRSEQYF. The CDR3 region has the DNA TGTGCCAGCAGTCGACAGGGGCGCAGCGAGCAGTACTTC.

The genes are TRBV7-8 and TRBJ2-3; 8 bases match TRBD2. Germline V gives CDR1 SGHVS, CDR2 FQNEAQ. CDR3 length: 16 amino acids. J was trimmed by 0 bases and V by 5 bases; bases with no gene match: 7. The CDR3 sequence is CASSTLAGPSTDTQYF. In nucleotides, the CDR3 is TGTGCCAGCAGCACCCTAGCGGGCCCTAGCACAGATACGCAGTATTTT.

The chain is built from TRBV6-4 and TRBJ1-6; the D is unclear. CDR1 MRHNA and CDR2 SNTAGT come from the germline V gene. V lost 2 bases and J lost 7, with 6 bases in between. The CDR3 consists of 13 residues. The CDR3 is CASSDGSNSPLHF. In nucleotides, the CDR3 is TGTGCCAGCAGTGACGGATCGAATTCACCCCTCCACTTT.

This clone appeared a single time. This chain links TRBV28 with TRBJ1-1, with a possible D match to TRBD1 (6 bases). The germline CDR1 and CDR2 sequences are MDHEN and SYDVKM. Trimming left V 7 bases short and J 1 base short, with 19 bases between. CDR3 length: 16 amino acids. In DNA form, the CDR3 reads TGTGCCAGCATTCGGGGGGCACCCCCCGGGAACACTGAAGCTTTCTTT. This codes for CASIRGAPPGNTEAFF.

The chain links TRBV10-3 to TRBJ2-3; D not certain. CDR1 is ENHRY, CDR2 SYGVKD, per germline. This CDR3 spans 12 amino acids. V was shortened by 5 bases and J by 1 base, with 4 bases between the two germline ends. The CDR3 DNA reads TGTGCCATCAGTTGGGGCACAGATACGCAGTATTTT. This translates into CAISWGTDTQYF.

The chain carries TRBV4-1 and TRBJ1-4; no clear D gene. Germline V gene data show CDR1 as MGHRA and CDR2 as YSYEKL. Trimming left V 1 base short and J 10 bases short, with 7 bases between. The CDR3 length is 12 residues. This chain's CDR3 is CASSQVAGKLFF. CDR3 bases: TGCGCCAGCAGCCAAGTTGCGGGAAAACTGTTTTTT.

The V call is TRBV4-1, the J call TRBJ2-6, with TRBD1 identical over 12 bases. The CDR3 spans 18 residues. CDR1 MGHRA and CDR2 YSYEKL come from the germline V gene. V shed 4 bases, J shed 6 bases, and the junction held 10 bases outside the gene matches. The CDR3 coding sequence is TGCGCCAGCAGCCGCCTTCCGGGACAGGGGGCCCCGGCCAACGTCCTGACTTTC. It yields the protein CASSRLPGQGAPANVLTF.

CDR3 DNA: TGCGCCAGCAGCCCGACAGGGGTTAATTCACCCCTCCACTTT. Encoded protein: CASSPTGVNSPLHF. V gene TRBV4-3 combines with J gene TRBJ1-6; TRBD1 agrees at 8 bases. CDR1 LGHNA and CDR2 YSLEER come from the germline V gene. The CDR3 contains 14 residues. The V gene end was trimmed by 4 bases and the J gene end by 6 bases; junction bases not matched to a gene: 2.

This clone was counted only a few times. The J gene is TRBJ1-6, the V gene TRBV10-1; 8 bases line up with TRBD1. The CDR3 runs 14 residues. V shed 2 bases and J 9 bases; nucleotides not matched to a gene: 3. Germline V CDR1 and CDR2: WNHNN, SYGVQD (reference sequence). The CDR3 loop reads CASSEGQGRSPLHF. As DNA, the CDR3 is TGCGCCAGCAGTGAGGGACAGGGTCGTTCACCCCTCCACTTT.

V gene TRBV6-6 combines with J gene TRBJ1-5, with 8 bases that match TRBD1. V shed 8 bases, J shed 6 bases, and the junction held 9 bases outside the gene matches. CDR3 length equals 14 residues. Per germline, CDR1 MNHNY and CDR2 SVGAGI (reference sequence). In nucleotides, the CDR3 is TGTGCCAGCTTCGCGACAGGGGTCGGTCAGCCCCAGCATTTT. This translates into CASFATGVGQPQHF.

In regard to this clone: Other nucleotide sequences from this sample produce the same CDR3. The genes are TRBV4-3 and TRBJ1-1, with 7 bases that match TRBD1. This CDR3 has 15 residues. Germline CDR1 LGHNA, CDR2 YSLEER. Unmatched junction bases numbered 9, after V lost 3 bases and J lost 5 bases. CDR3 in amino acids: CASSQYYRGGTEAFF. The CDR3 coding sequence is TGCGCCAGCAGCCAGTATTACAGGGGAGGGACTGAAGCTTTCTTT.

This clone was seen more than once but under ten times. The chain employs TRBV19 and TRBJ1-6; D is unclear. The germline CDR1 and CDR2 sequences are LNHDA and SQIVND (reference sequence). V lost 6 bases and J 4 bases, leaving 13 bases between the germline ends. The CDR3 sequence is 15 residues long. CDR3 in amino acids: CASRLWTGYNSPLHF. In nucleotides, the CDR3 is TGTGCCAGTAGGTTGTGGACGGGGTATAATTCACCCCTCCACTTT.

This rearrangement joins TRBV18 to TRBJ2-7; D not resolved. Deletions cut 6 bases from V and 2 bases from J, with 11 bases between. Germline CDR1 reads KGHSH; CDR2 reads LQKENI. This CDR3 is built from 13 residues. The CDR3 nucleotides are TGTGCCAGCTCCCTTGGAGTCACCTACGAGCAGTACTTC. The encoded protein is CASSLGVTYEQYF.

The chain employs TRBV5-1 and TRBJ2-7; 7 nucleotides align to TRBD2. Trimming cost V 4 bases and J 2 bases; bases outside gene matches: 9. This CDR3 region has 15 residues. Germline CDR1 reads SGHRS; CDR2 reads YFSETQ. The DNA for the CDR3 is TGCGCCAGCAGCCCCACGGGCGGGGGAACCTACGAGCAGTACTTC. Its translation: CASSPTGGGTYEQYF. Using reference TRBV5-1 and TRBJ2-7 for the parts outside the CDR3, the full variable domain is KAGVTQTPRYLIKTRGQQVTLSCSPISGHRSVSWYQQTPGQGLQFLFEYFSETQRNKGNFPGRFSGRQFSNSRSEMNVSTLELGDSALYLCASSPTGGGTYEQYFGPGTRLTVT.